This T cell receptor (beta chain) was sequenced for a study of cytomegalovirus exposure and HLA in healthy donors. General observations from the study: Associated with cytomegalovirus, according to the listing, were 150 to 200 TCR beta chains.

13 Jbeta primers and 60 Vbeta primers were used for the PCR. The method was immunoSEQ multiplex PCR; TCRdb's version includes in-frame clones alone and lacks a portion of them. This sample carries roughly 190,000 clones, 75% to 90% of them seen once, and the ten largest clones take 1.3%. The CDR3 has 16 amino acids. Germline V CDR1 and CDR2: SGDLS, YYNGEE. Trimming removed 0 bases from V and 1 base from J, with 11 bases in between. Notes on this clone: The target antigen is unknown.

The sample comprised PBMCs. This sequence originates from a man aged 25 to 40 in good health and CMV-seronegative. The chain has TRBV9 and TRBJ1-3, with D uncertain. Here the CDR3 reads CASSVEPRESGNTIYF. CDR3 DNA: TGTGCCAGCAGCGTAGAGCCCCGGGAGTCTGGAAACACCATATATTTT.